The present entry profiles one TCR beta chain with its context. Looked up from germline, CDR1 is MNHEY and CDR2 is SMNVEV (reference sequence). V was cut by 3 bases and J by 5 bases, with 8 bases left in between. The length of the CDR3 is 13 residues. The sample belongs to a study of cytomegalovirus exposure and HLA in healthy donors. The PCR was carried out with 60 Vbeta primers and 13 Jbeta primers. The protocol was immunoSEQ multiplex PCR, while the TCRdb copy is restricted to in-frame clones and leaves out a portion. The table has 200,000 or so clones, 87% seen once. This chain joins TRBV27 and TRBJ2-1; D is unclear. The sequence came from a girl under three years old in good health and CMV-seronegative. Sequencing was done on a sample of PBMCs. The CDR3 DNA sequence: TGTGCCAGCAGTTTTACTCGAAACAATGAGCAGTTCTTC. Its translation is CASSFTRNNEQFF.